The 26 T cell receptor beta chains below were found in one sample sequenced in a study of T cells in localized non-small cell lung cancer. Sequencing used immunoSEQ multiplex PCR; TCRdb keeps in-frame clones, though not all of them. The top ten clones hold around 32% of a sample with over 20,000 clones, roughly 87% of them seen once. Sample: peripheral blood, taken before any cancer treatment. The receptors were gathered from an older male donor with stage I squamous cell lung carcinoma.

This chain uses TRBV5-1 with TRBJ1-6; 11 nucleotides line up with TRBD1. From germline, CDR1 is SGHRS and CDR2 YFSETQ. CDR3 size: 14 residues. The V and J ends lost 4 bases and 8 bases, in that order; junction bases with no gene match: 2. The CDR3 region is CASSPGQGDSPLHF. The CDR3, as DNA: TGCGCCAGCAGCCCGGGACAGGGGGATTCACCCCTCCACTTT.

The V call is TRBV5-8, the J call TRBJ1-5; unclear D gene. This CDR3 comprises 12 residues. The V gene lost 0 bases and the J gene lost 2 bases, with 0 bases spanning the gap. Germline CDR1 SGHTS, CDR2 YDEGEE. The CDR3 nucleotides read TGTGCCAGCAGCTTGGGCAATCAGCCCCAGCATTTT. Translation: CASSLGNQPQHF.

The chain couples TRBV18 to TRBJ2-5; D is possibly TRBD2 (5 bases). V lost 6 bases, J lost 5 bases, and 10 bases lay in between. Germline V lookup: CDR1 KGHSH, CDR2 LQKENI. CDR3 length: 12 amino acids. CDR3 DNA sequence: TGTGCCAGCTCGCCTTGGAGGGAGACCCAGTACTTC. The encoded protein is CASSPWRETQYF.

The chain uses TRBV11-3 and TRBJ2-5; 10 bases map to TRBD2. Germline CDR1 reads SGHNT; CDR2 reads YENEEA. V lost 5 bases to trimming and J lost 0 bases; unmatched junction nucleotides: 6. CDR3 length: 16 residues. CDR3 in amino acids: CASSPGTSADQETQYF. The DNA of the CDR3 is TGTGCCAGCAGCCCCGGGACTAGCGCCGACCAAGAGACCCAGTACTTC.

CDR3 amino acids: CASSLGGYTDTQYF. CDR3 nucleotide sequence: TGTGCCAGCAGCTTGGGTGGGTACACAGATACGCAGTATTTT. V is TRBV5-5 and J is TRBJ2-3; D ambiguous. Trimming stripped 0 bases from V and 2 bases from J, with 7 bases between. This CDR3 is built from 14 residues. Germline-derived CDR1 and CDR2 are SGHKS and YYEKEE (reference sequence). Full variable domain (remainder filled in from reference TRBV5-5 and TRBJ2-3): DAGVTQSPTHLIKTRGQQVTLRCSPISGHKSVSWYQQVLGQGPQFIFQYYEKEERGRGNFPDRFSARQFPNYSSELNVNALLLGDSALYLCASSLGGYTDTQYFGPGTRLTVL.

The CDR3 spells CASSLVNLPGTYEQYF. CDR3 DNA: TGTGCCAGCAGCTTAGTGAACCTCCCCGGAACTTACGAGCAGTACTTC. The rearrangement uses TRBV7-9 and TRBJ2-7; no firm D call. CDR1 is SEHNR, CDR2 FQNEAQ, per germline (reference sequence). This CDR3 region has 16 residues. V lost 1 base and J 4 bases, leaving 17 bases between the germline ends.

This clone is a singleton in its sample. The chain recombines TRBV5-1 with TRBJ2-7; D is ambiguous. V was trimmed by 4 bases and J by 1 base, leaving 12 bases between them. The CDR3 contains 14 residues. Germline lookup yields CDR1 SGHRS and CDR2 YFSETQ. The CDR3 reads CASSETAGSYEQYF. The CDR3 region has the DNA TGCGCCAGCAGCGAGACCGCCGGTTCCTACGAGCAGTACTTC.

V and J are TRBV5-1 and TRBJ2-1; D is tentatively TRBD1 or TRBD2 (6 bases each). V gave up 4 bases and J gave up 8 bases, with 16 bases separating them. CDR3 length: 14 residues. Germline V gene sequence: CDR1 SGHRS, CDR2 YFSETQ. In nucleotides, the CDR3 is TGCGCCAGCAGCCCCACGGGGGCGCCGTATGAGCAGTTCTTC. Protein: CASSPTGAPYEQFF.

The chain carries TRBV7-8 and TRBJ1-1; D is perhaps TRBD1 (6 bases). V was cut by 3 bases and J by 6 bases, with 17 bases left in between. There are 15 residues in the CDR3. Germline-derived CDR1 and CDR2 are SGHVS and FQNEAQ. As DNA, the CDR3 is TGTGCCAGCAGCTTTTATTCAGGGGTCTTCGCTGAAGCTTTCTTT. Amino acid sequence: CASSFYSGVFAEAFF.

The chain has TRBV29-1 and TRBJ2-3; TRBD2 aligns across 10 bases. The V segment lost 4 bases and the J segment 0 bases; nucleotides outside the gene matches: 7. CDR1 and CDR2 from the germline V gene are SQVTM and ANQGSEA. The CDR3 runs 16 residues. This CDR3 is CSVGGLAGVSTDTQYF. Written as DNA, the CDR3 is TGCAGCGTTGGAGGTCTAGCGGGGGTGAGCACAGATACGCAGTATTTT.

The chain links TRBV5-1 to TRBJ1-4; TRBD1 might be the D (6 bases). V lost 5 bases to trimming and J lost 4 bases, with 12 bases between them. This CDR3 has 14 amino acids. Germline CDR1 reads SGHRS; CDR2 reads YFSETQ. The CDR3 is CASRPGAFNEKLFF. The CDR3 coding sequence is TGCGCCAGCAGGCCAGGGGCTTTTAATGAAAAACTGTTTTTT.

This clone was detected only a few times. The chain has TRBV30 and TRBJ1-4, with a possible D match to TRBD1 (6 bases). The V and J ends lost 2 bases and 7 bases respectively, with 17 bases between them. The CDR3 has 15 residues. The germline CDR1 and CDR2 sequences are GTSNPN and SVGIG (reference sequence). In nucleotides, the CDR3 is TGTGCCTGGAGTAAACAGGGAGGTTTAGGTGAAAAACTGTTTTTT. Protein product: CAWSKQGGLGEKLFF.

This chain uses TRBV18 with TRBJ2-7; a weak D match, TRBD1 (5 bases). Trimming removed 4 bases from V and 0 bases from J, with 13 bases in between. Looked up from germline, CDR1 is KGHSH and CDR2 is LQKENI. This CDR3 spans 15 amino acids. As DNA, the CDR3 is TGTGCCAGCTCACAACCGACAGCCGCCTCCTACGAGCAGTACTTC. Amino acid sequence: CASSQPTAASYEQYF.

CDR3 DNA sequence: TGTGCCAGCAGCTTAAGCCCTCGGCCACCCGTTCCTTACGAGCAGTACTTC. Translating gives CASSLSPRPPVPYEQYF. The V call is TRBV7-9, the J call TRBJ2-7; D is undetermined. The CDR3 runs 17 residues. CDR1 and CDR2 (germline): SEHNR, FQNEAQ (reference sequence). The V end lost 2 bases, the J end lost 4 bases, and 21 bases lay between the germline ends.

The chain uses TRBV6-5 and TRBJ1-1; no clear D gene. The V gene lost 5 bases and the J gene lost 4 bases, with 11 bases spanning the gap. Germline lookup yields CDR1 MNHEY and CDR2 SVGAGI. The CDR3 extends over 13 amino acids. The CDR3 here is CASSESPFTEAFF. CDR3 bases: TGTGCCAGCAGTGAATCCCCCTTCACTGAAGCTTTCTTT.

The rearrangement links TRBV7-2 to TRBJ2-3; 12 bases map to TRBD2. Germline CDR1 is SGHTA and CDR2 is FQGNSA. The CDR3 has 16 amino acids. V was clipped by 5 bases and J by 0 bases; unmatched bases: 3. This chain's CDR3 is CASSRTSGTSTDTQYF. The DNA for the CDR3 is TGTGCCAGCAGCCGGACTAGCGGGACTAGCACAGATACGCAGTATTTT. The full variable domain, rest sourced from reference TRBV7-2 and TRBJ2-3, is GAGVSQSPSNKVTEKGKDVELRCDPISGHTALYWYRQSLGQGLEFLIYFQGNSAPDKSGLPSDRFSAERTGGSVSTLTIQRTQQEDSAVYLCASSRTSGTSTDTQYFGPGTRLTVL.

This clone was seen once. This chain joins TRBV6-5 and TRBJ2-7; TRBD1 agrees at 7 bases. The CDR3 has 12 residues. Per germline, CDR1 MNHEY and CDR2 SVGAGI. V lost 8 bases to trimming and J lost 3 bases; unmatched junction nucleotides: 4. The CDR3 region has the DNA TGTGCCAGCCGACAGGGCTTCTACGAGCAGTACTTC. Protein product: CASRQGFYEQYF.

This chain links TRBV7-9 with TRBJ2-1; 9 positions agree with TRBD2. In germline, CDR1 is SEHNR, CDR2 FQNEAQ (reference sequence). This CDR3 has 12 residues. With V trimmed by 3 bases and J by 12 bases, 3 bases remained unmatched. CDR3 protein: CASSLGSGRQFF. Written as DNA, the CDR3 is TGTGCCAGCAGCTTGGGTAGCGGGAGGCAGTTCTTC. The full variable domain, rest sourced from reference TRBV7-9 and TRBJ2-1, is DTGVSQNPRHKITKRGQNVTFRCDPISEHNRLYWYRQTLGQGPEFLTYFQNEAQLEKSRLLSDRFSAERPKGSFSTLEIQRTEQGDSAMYLCASSLGSGRQFFGPGTRLTVL.

This CDR3 is CASSLVQFEETQYF. CDR3 DNA: TGCGCCAGCAGCTTGGTACAGTTTGAAGAGACCCAGTACTTC. The V and J genes are TRBV5-1 and TRBJ2-5; D not certain. V lost 0 bases, J lost 3 bases, and 9 bases lay in between. CDR3 length equals 14 residues. From germline, CDR1 is SGHRS and CDR2 YFSETQ. Using reference TRBV5-1 and TRBJ2-5 for the parts outside the CDR3, the full variable domain is KAGVTQTPRYLIKTRGQQVTLSCSPISGHRSVSWYQQTPGQGLQFLFEYFSETQRNKGNFPGRFSGRQFSNSRSEMNVSTLELGDSALYLCASSLVQFEETQYFGPGTRLLVL.

A note on this clone: Different DNA sequences within this sample yield the same CDR3. J is TRBJ2-5 and V is TRBV11-2; possibly TRBD1 for D (6 bases). The germline V gene has CDR1 SGHAT and CDR2 FQNNGV. The CDR3 loop spans 15 amino acids. Trimming removed 1 base from V and 5 bases from J, with 14 bases in between. The CDR3, as DNA: TGTGCCAGCAGCTTAGGCCCCTCAAGGGGGGAGACCCAGTACTTC. The encoded protein is CASSLGPSRGETQYF.

The chain uses TRBV18 and TRBJ1-1; D unresolved. CDR3 length: 13 amino acids. Deletions cut 3 bases from V and 1 base from J, with 6 bases between. Germline CDR1 is KGHSH and CDR2 is LQKENI. The CDR3 reads CASSPRQNTEAFF. CDR3 in DNA: TGTGCCAGCTCACCCCGACAGAACACTGAAGCTTTCTTT.

The count of this clone is one. The rearrangement joins TRBV19 to TRBJ1-2; 10 nucleotides align to TRBD1. With 5 bases clipped from V and 5 bases from J, the junction kept 14 bases outside the gene matches. The germline V gene encodes CDR1 LNHDA and CDR2 SQIVND (reference sequence). The CDR3 is 17 residues long. As DNA, the CDR3 is TGTGCCAGTAGTGCCCCGGGACAGGGGACTAGAGGGTATGGCTACACCTTC. Encoded protein: CASSAPGQGTRGYGYTF.

The chain links TRBV19 to TRBJ1-2; no reliable D call. In germline, CDR1 is LNHDA, CDR2 SQIVND (reference sequence). This CDR3 comprises 12 residues. The V and J ends lost 7 bases and 0 bases respectively, with 6 bases between them. The CDR3 sequence is CASKETNYGYTF. In DNA, the CDR3 is TGTGCCAGTAAGGAGACTAACTATGGCTACACCTTC.

The chain uses TRBV7-2 and TRBJ2-3; D call uncertain. The CDR3 contains 15 residues. The V end was cut by 5 bases, the J end by 0 bases, with 12 bases between. Per the germline V gene, CDR1 is SGHTA and CDR2 is FQGNSA. CDR3 sequence (DNA): TGTGCCAGCAGCCTACTTACTTGGAGCACAGATACGCAGTATTTT. Translated: CASSLLTWSTDTQYF.

This chain joins TRBV6-5 and TRBJ2-3, with TRBD1 matching over 9 bases. CDR1 and CDR2 (germline): MNHEY, SVGAGI. The CDR3 spans 15 residues. Trimming took 6 bases from V and 4 from J; bases not matched to a gene: 8. This chain's CDR3 is CASSIQGALSDTQYF. In DNA, the CDR3 is TGTGCCAGCAGCATACAGGGGGCGTTGTCAGATACGCAGTATTTT.

The gene calls are TRBV4-3 and TRBJ2-7; D is undetermined. V lost 4 bases and J lost 1, with 23 bases in between. The CDR3 length is 18 residues. Looked up from germline, CDR1 is LGHNA and CDR2 is YSLEER. As DNA, the CDR3 is TGCGCCAGCAGCCTCTATCACGCCCCGGGTAGTAGTTCCTACGAGCAGTACTTC. Amino acid sequence: CASSLYHAPGSSSYEQYF.